These 9 T cell receptor beta chains share one sample of origin, sequenced in a study of blood T cell repertoires in COVID-19. TCRdb's copy holds only in-frame clones and misses some; the assay was immunoSEQ multiplex PCR. This sample has about 270,000 clones, with roughly 90% found just once. Sequenced input: peripheral blood. These receptors all stem from a woman in her 70s with COVID-19, enrolled during active disease.

The rearrangement links TRBV19 to TRBJ2-1, with 9 bases that match TRBD2. Germline lookup yields CDR1 LNHDA and CDR2 SQIVND (reference sequence). The CDR3 contains 16 residues. Trimming at V came to 5 bases and at J to 6 bases, leaving 11 bases not matched to a gene. CDR3 protein: CASSWNLGTSINEQFF. In nucleotides, the CDR3 is TGTGCCAGTAGTTGGAATCTTGGGACTAGCATCAATGAGCAGTTCTTC.

The rearrangement joins TRBV29-1 to TRBJ1-1; no definite D call. Germline V lookup: CDR1 SQVTM, CDR2 ANQGSEA. CDR3 size: 12 residues. Trimming left V 8 bases short and J 3 bases short, with 13 bases between. The CDR3 DNA sequence: TGCAGCTCGGCCCGGGGTGACACTGAAGCTTTCTTT. It is translated as CSSARGDTEAFF.

V usage is TRBV24-1 and J usage is TRBJ2-3; tentatively, D is TRBD2 (5 bases). The germline V and J ends were trimmed by 4 bases and 6 bases, with 16 bases remaining between them. The germline CDR1 and CDR2 sequences are KGHDR and SFDVKD. The CDR3 has 15 amino acids. The CDR3 bases are TGTGCCACCAGTGACCCCCGTGGGCGGGTGGATACGCAGTATTTT. Translation: CATSDPRGRVDTQYF.

The chain combines TRBV7-9 with TRBJ2-2; 9 bases are shared with TRBD1. Losses at the gene ends were 5 bases for V and 6 bases for J; bases not matched to a gene: 7. The CDR3 runs 15 residues. CDR1 and CDR2 (germline): SEHNR, FQNEAQ (reference sequence). CDR3 sequence: CASSPGQGRPGELFF. For the CDR3, the DNA is TGTGCCAGCAGCCCGGGACAGGGCAGGCCCGGGGAGCTGTTTTTT.

The chain recombines TRBV27 with TRBJ2-2; D is perhaps TRBD2 (6 bases). Trimming stripped 7 bases from V and 5 bases from J, with 17 bases between. The CDR3 length is 15 residues. Germline V CDR1 and CDR2: MNHEY, SMNVEV (reference sequence). Here the CDR3 DNA reads TGTGCCAGCACCAAGAGGAGGGCTCCGACCGGGGAGCTGTTTTTT. Its translation: CASTKRRAPTGELFF.

The chain uses TRBV5-1 and TRBJ2-2; TRBD1 matches at 8 bases. Trimming cost V 1 base and J 5 bases; bases outside gene matches: 7. Germline V gene data show CDR1 as SGHRS and CDR2 as YFSETQ. The CDR3 loop spans 16 amino acids. The CDR3 sequence: CASSLQGAGKTGELFF. The CDR3 DNA is TGCGCCAGCAGCTTGCAGGGGGCCGGGAAGACCGGGGAGCTGTTTTTT.

This clone was seen just once. The rearrangement joins TRBV18 to TRBJ1-1; TRBD1 agrees at 8 bases. The CDR3 loop spans 16 amino acids. The V gene end was trimmed by 5 bases and the J gene end by 4 bases; junction bases not matched to a gene: 12. Germline values: CDR1 KGHSH, CDR2 LQKENI. The CDR3 DNA sequence: TGTGCCAGCTCAATCACAATCGCAGGGGGCGCCACTGAAGCTTTCTTT. Protein: CASSITIAGGATEAFF.

The chain joins TRBV5-4 to TRBJ2-2; weak D call: TRBD2 (5 bases). The CDR3 sequence is 13 residues long. The V gene lost 2 bases and the J gene lost 7 bases, with 9 bases spanning the gap. The germline V gene has CDR1 SGHNT and CDR2 YYREEE (reference sequence). The DNA of the CDR3 is TGTGCCAGCAGCTTTGGAGGATACGGGGAGCTGTTTTTT. It encodes CASSFGGYGELFF.

This CDR3 reads CAWKGRVTEAFF. In DNA, the CDR3 is TGTGCCTGGAAAGGGAGGGTCACTGAAGCTTTCTTT. This chain joins TRBV30 and TRBJ1-1; the D is unclear. The ends were cut back, 4 bases at V and 4 bases at J, with 10 bases in the middle. CDR3 length: 12 residues. Germline V gene lookup returns CDR1 GTSNPN and CDR2 SVGIG (reference sequence).